This TCR beta chain was sequenced in a study of CD8+ T cells in alopecia areata. This CDR3 is built from 12 residues. Trimming took 4 bases from V and 4 from J, leaving 7 bases between them. The germline CDR1 and CDR2 sequences are LNHDA and SQIVND (reference sequence). This clone has more than one count but fewer than ten. The antigen remains unidentified. In alopecia areata patients, both lesional scalp punch biopsies and peripheral blood were collected. Sequencing templates came from extracted RNA that was reverse transcribed into cDNA. Profiling relied on immunoSEQ multiplex PCR, and the TCRdb table lists in-frame clones only, not all of them. The table records 6,500 to 9,000 clones, less than 70% of them present only once. Overall study results and limits: It was less clear whether patients shared TCRs than it was in mice, possibly because of HLA.

The source material was skin, sampled at week 0. The source is a human donor with alopecia areata. The chain is built from TRBV19 and TRBJ1-2; tentative D call: TRBD1 (5 bases). Written as DNA, the CDR3 is TGTGCCAGTAGTACAGGGCGCTATGGCTACACCTTC. It encodes CASSTGRYGYTF.